These T cell receptor beta chains were read from a single sample in a study of regulatory T cells in long-lasting Graves disease. MiXCR, run by TCRdb on the multiplex PCR reads, gives a single entry per CDR3 protein. The sample consists of some 370,000 distinct CDR3 sequences, 12% of them appearing once. The same data also contributed to another study, on T cells in Graves' hyperthyroidism and ophthalmopathy.

Sequenced material: peripheral blood mononuclear cells (PBMCs), taken at new diagnosis, from a patient treated with antithyroid drugs. The receptor source for this set is a woman between 18 and 29 years old with Graves disease. CDR3s include the opening cysteine and the closing phenylalanine or tryptophan. The order of the fields is D gene, V gene, J gene, clone size, CDR3 protein, CDR3 DNA. The D gene is left open where the match is weak. Clone size appears in some rows only: once, few, many, or a class for an expanded clone.

TRBD2,TRBV4-2,TRBJ2-7,-,CASSPRTSGSKKQAYEQYF,TGTGCCAGCAGCCCCCGGACTAGCGGGAGCAAAAAGCAGGCCTACGAGCAGTACTTC
-,TRBV6-9,TRBJ2-5,few,CASSYSNTGLETQYF,TGTGCCAGCAGTTACTCGAACACAGGGTTAGAGACCCAGTACTTC
-,TRBV6-1,TRBJ2-1,many,CASSKLDNEQFF,TGTGCCAGCAGTAAACTCGACAATGAGCAGTTCTTC
-,TRBV27,TRBJ1-1,few,CASKMTGPPTEAFF,TGTGCCAGCAAAATGACTGGCCCCCCGACTGAAGCTTTCTTT
-,TRBV4-1,TRBJ1-1,few,CASSQVGGETLNTEAFF,TGCGCCAGCAGCCAAGTTGGGGGGGAGACTCTAAACACTGAAGCTTTCTTT
-,TRBV12-3/TRBV12-4,TRBJ1-4,many,CASRRQQATNEKLFF,TGTGCCAGCCGTCGACAGCAAGCAACTAATGAAAAACTGTTTTTT
-,TRBV24-1,TRBJ1-5,few,CATSDNPGEPQHF,TGTGCCACCAGTGATAATCCGGGGGAACCCCAGCATTTT
TRBD1,TRBV5-4,TRBJ2-6,-,CASSLEIRGKAALTF,TGTGCCAGCAGCTTGGAAATCAGGGGGAAGGCGGCCCTGACTTTC
-,TRBV7-6,TRBJ2-5,few,CASRKALGETQYF,TGTGCCAGCAGAAAAGCCCTAGGGGAGACCCAGTACTTC
-,TRBV6-2/TRBV6-3,TRBJ1-1,many,CASSPMDGEAFF,TGTGCCAGCAGTCCGATGGACGGTGAAGCTTTCTTT
TRBD1,TRBV4-1,TRBJ1-2,few,CASSQVDRDYGYTF,TGCGCCAGCAGCCAAGTAGACAGGGACTATGGCTACACCTTC
-,TRBV29-1,TRBJ1-1,few,CSVDDGQNTEAFF,TGCAGCGTTGATGACGGTCAAAACACTGAAGCTTTCTTT
-,TRBV29-1,TRBJ2-3,-,CSVEDHGGADTQYF,TGCAGCGTTGAAGATCACGGGGGCGCAGATACGCAGTATTTT
-,TRBV27,TRBJ1-5,once,CASSPAHREGQPQHF,TGTGCCAGCAGTCCCGCCCACAGGGAAGGGCAGCCCCAGCATTTT
TRBD2,TRBV7-2,TRBJ2-5,-,CASSLPSGGDQETQYF,TGTGCCAGCAGCTTGCCCAGCGGGGGGGATCAAGAGACCCAGTACTTC
-,TRBV6-1,TRBJ2-2,-,CASTTSPGARENTGELFF,TGTGCCAGCACTACCTCCCCGGGGGCTAGGGAGAACACCGGGGAGCTGTTTTTT
-,TRBV6-2/TRBV6-3,TRBJ1-1,-,CASTAYRTHLNTEAFF,TGTGCCAGCACCGCTTACAGGACCCACTTGAACACTGAAGCTTTCTTT
TRBD1,TRBV28,TRBJ1-2,many,CASRGQGLYGYTF,TGTGCCAGCAGGGGACAGGGTCTATATGGCTACACCTTC
-,TRBV20-1,TRBJ1-2,many,CSARYRDWEGYTF,TGCAGTGCTAGATACAGGGATTGGGAAGGCTACACCTTC
-,TRBV29-1,TRBJ2-5,few,CSVDRGVKTQYF,TGCAGCGTTGACAGGGGGGTGAAGACCCAGTACTTC
TRBD1,TRBV20-1,TRBJ2-2,-,CSARVVGGHHLKTGELFF,TGCAGTGCTAGAGTTGTAGGGGGCCACCATCTCAAAACCGGGGAGCTGTTTTTT
TRBD2,TRBV19,TRBJ2-1,-,CASKARLAAAYYNEQFF,TGTGCCAGTAAGGCTCGTCTAGCGGCTGCCTACTACAATGAGCAGTTCTTC
TRBD2,TRBV12-3/TRBV12-4,TRBJ2-1,many,CASSPRTRSNEQFF,TGTGCCAGCAGCCCGCGGACTAGATCGAATGAGCAGTTCTTC
TRBD2,TRBV12-3/TRBV12-4,TRBJ2-1,many,CASSFRTGLAGGSDEQFF,TGTGCCAGCAGTTTCAGAACGGGACTAGCGGGAGGGTCGGATGAGCAGTTCTTC
-,TRBV20-1,TRBJ1-1,many,CSARLSWNTEAFF,TGCAGTGCTAGATTGTCGTGGAACACTGAAGCTTTCTTT
-,TRBV7-2,TRBJ1-5,many,CASSLGREIYSNQPQHF,TGTGCCAGCAGCTTAGGCAGGGAAATCTATAGCAATCAGCCCCAGCATTTT
TRBD2,TRBV7-6,TRBJ2-2,many,CASSSRPSGNTGELFF,TGTGCCAGCAGCTCGCGACCTAGCGGGAACACCGGGGAGCTGTTTTTT
-,TRBV20-1,TRBJ1-5,many,CSARTGNQPQHF,TGCAGTGCTAGGACGGGGAATCAGCCCCAGCATTTT
-,TRBV28,TRBJ2-1,few,CASRFYSGHNEQFF,TGTGCCAGCAGGTTTTATAGCGGTCACAATGAGCAGTTCTTC